This TCR beta chain was retrieved from a study of siplizumab effects on memory and regulatory T cells. This clone was detected only a few times. Antigen: not known. This specimen includes other DNA sequences encoding the same CDR3. The repertoire was sequenced with immunoSEQ multiplex PCR; TCRdb's copy has only in-frame clones and lacks some. The repertoire includes 90,000 to 130,000 clones, 80% to 95% of them detected once, and 1% to 1.5% sits in the top ten. Study-wide points: Naive T cells looked more diverse than memory cells, and they looked like major contributors to the alloresponse. Of the alloreactive clones, only a minor fraction mapped to unstimulated subsets.

Specimen: CD4+ T cells sorted from blood. The clonotype originates from a human donor in good health.

The CDR3 spells CASSLEGASNQPQHF. The CDR3 nucleotides are TGTGCCAGCAGCTTAGAAGGGGCGAGCAATCAGCCCCAGCATTTT. This chain uses TRBV7-6 with TRBJ1-5; possible D gene TRBD1, 5 bases. This CDR3 is 15 amino acids long. Germline values: CDR1 SGHVS, CDR2 FNYEAQ. Trimming pared 1 base from V and 1 base from J, leaving 8 bases between.